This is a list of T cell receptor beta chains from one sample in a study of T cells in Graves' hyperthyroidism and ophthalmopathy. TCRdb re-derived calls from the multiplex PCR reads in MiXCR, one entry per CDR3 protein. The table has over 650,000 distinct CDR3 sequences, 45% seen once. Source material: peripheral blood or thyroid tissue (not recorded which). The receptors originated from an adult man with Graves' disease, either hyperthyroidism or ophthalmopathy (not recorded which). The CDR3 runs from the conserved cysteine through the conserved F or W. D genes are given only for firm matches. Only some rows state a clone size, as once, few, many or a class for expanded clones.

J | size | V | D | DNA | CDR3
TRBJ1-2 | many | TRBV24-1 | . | TGTGCCACCAGGACTGACAGAGGGGGCTACACCTTC | CATRTDRGGYTF
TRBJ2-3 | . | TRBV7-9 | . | TGTGCCAGCAGGGAAACGGGTCTAGCTTCAGATACGCAGTATTTT | CASRETGLASDTQYF
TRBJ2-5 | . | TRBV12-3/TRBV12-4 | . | TGTGCCACCTCTTTATTTGGGGAGACCCAGTACTTC | CATSLFGETQYF
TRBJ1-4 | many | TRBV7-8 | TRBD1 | TGTGCCAGCGCGTTTGGGACAGGGATATTCACTAATGAAAAACTGTTTTTT | CASAFGTGIFTNEKLFF
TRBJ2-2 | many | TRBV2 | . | TGTGCAACCAAGGGGGTCACCGGGGAGCTGTTTTTT | CATKGVTGELFF
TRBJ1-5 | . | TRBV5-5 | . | TGTGCCAGCAGTTACCAGGGGACGTCGAATCAGCCCCAGCATTTT | CASSYQGTSNQPQHF
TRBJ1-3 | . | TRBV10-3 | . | TGTGCCATCAGAGGCGAGGGACCTGGAAACACCATATATTTT | CAIRGEGPGNTIYF
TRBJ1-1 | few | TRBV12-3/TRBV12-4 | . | TGTGCCAGCAGCTTACCTTTCAGGACAGTGACAACGAACACTGAAGCTTTCTTT | CASSLPFRTVTTNTEAFF
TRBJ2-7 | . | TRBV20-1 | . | TGCAGTGCTAGAGAACTATCTAGAACAGGTTTTAATGGCGAGCAGTACTTC | CSARELSRTGFNGEQYF
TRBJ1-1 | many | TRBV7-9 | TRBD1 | TGTGCCAGCAGCGCGTTGACAGGGAGAGGGACTGAAGCTTTCTTT | CASSALTGRGTEAFF
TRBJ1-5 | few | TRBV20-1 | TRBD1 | TGCAGTGCTAGGACAGGGGGGATCAATCAGCCCCAGCATTTT | CSARTGGINQPQHF
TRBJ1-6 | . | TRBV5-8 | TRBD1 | TGTGCCAGCAGCAAGACAGGGGATAATTCACCCCTCCACTTT | CASSKTGDNSPLHF
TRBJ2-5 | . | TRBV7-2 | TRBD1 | TGCGCCAGCAGTCCGACAGGGACCAATCAGCCCCAGTACTTC | CASSPTGTNQPQYF
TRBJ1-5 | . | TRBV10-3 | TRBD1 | TGTGCTCGCGAGACGACAGGGGGAAATCAGCCCCAGCATTTT | CARETTGGNQPQHF
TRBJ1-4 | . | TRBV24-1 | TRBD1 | TGTGCCACCAGTGTTGAAGGGACAGGGGGCCTGTTTTTT | CATSVEGTGGLFF
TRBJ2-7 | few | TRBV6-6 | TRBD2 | TGTGCCAGCAGCCGCAGACTAGCGGGAGAGGTCGGCCACGAGCAGTACTTC | CASSRRLAGEVGHEQYF
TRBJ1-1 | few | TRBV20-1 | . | TGCAGTGCTAGAGACCTCACAGGGGAAGCTTTCTTT | CSARDLTGEAFF
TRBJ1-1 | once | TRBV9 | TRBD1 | TGTGCCAGCAGCTCTCGGTGGCAGGGGGAAATGAACACTGAAGCTTTCTTT | CASSSRWQGEMNTEAFF
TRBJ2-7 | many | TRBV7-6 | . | TGTGCCAGCAGCTGGGACGGGCTCTCCGAGCAGTACTTC | CASSWDGLSEQYF
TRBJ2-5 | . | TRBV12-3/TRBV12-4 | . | TGTGCCAGCAAGGGAGGGGGCGCGGGAGAGACCCAGTACTTC | CASKGGGAGETQYF
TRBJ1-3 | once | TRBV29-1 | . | TGCAGCGTTGACGGGGGACGGACCTCTGGAAACACCATATATTTT | CSVDGGRTSGNTIYF
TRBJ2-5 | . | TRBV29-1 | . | TGCAGCGCGAGGCGACAGGACTTACAAGAGACCCAGTACTTC | CSARRQDLQETQYF
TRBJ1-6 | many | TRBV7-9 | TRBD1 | TGTGCCAGCAGCCCCGGACAGGGTGGTTCGAATTCACCCCTCCACTTT | CASSPGQGGSNSPLHF
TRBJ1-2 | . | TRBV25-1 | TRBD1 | TGTGCCAGCAGTGCTAACTTGGACAGGGGAGAAAGTAGCGACTATGGCTACACCTTC | CASSANLDRGESSDYGYTF
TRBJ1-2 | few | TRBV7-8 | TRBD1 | TGTGCCAGCAGCCAAGCGGGGACAGGGGCCTATGGCTACACCTTC | CASSQAGTGAYGYTF
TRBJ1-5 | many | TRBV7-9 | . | TGTGCCAGCAGCTTAGGTTGGGCCAGCAATCAGCCCCAGCATTTT | CASSLGWASNQPQHF
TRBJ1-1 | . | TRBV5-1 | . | TGCGCCAGCAGCTTGAGGGCCCCGAGCACTGAAGCTTTCTTT | CASSLRAPSTEAFF
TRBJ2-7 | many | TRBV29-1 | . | TGCAGCGTTGATCAGGGCTCAAACTACGAGCAGTACTTC | CSVDQGSNYEQYF
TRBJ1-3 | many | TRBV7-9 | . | TGTGCCACCAGGGCGGGGGCTGGAAACACCATATATTTT | CATRAGAGNTIYF
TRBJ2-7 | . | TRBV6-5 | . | TGTGCCAGCACCGACAGGTACTACGAGCAGTACTTC | CASTDRYYEQYF
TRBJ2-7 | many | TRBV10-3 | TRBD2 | TGTGCCACGATGATAGCGGGAAGCTCCTACGAGCAGTACTTC | CATMIAGSSYEQYF
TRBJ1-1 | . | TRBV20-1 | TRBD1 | TGCAGTGCTAGAACCGTCGAGACAGGGCTCGGAGGGCGGAACACTGAAGCTTTCTTT | CSARTVETGLGGRNTEAFF
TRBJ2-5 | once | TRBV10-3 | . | TGTGCCATCAACCAGGGGTTCGGGGAGACCCAGTACTTC | CAINQGFGETQYF
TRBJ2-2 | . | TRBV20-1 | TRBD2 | TGCAGTGCTACTCGACTAGCGGGAGGGACCGGGGAGCTGTTTTTT | CSATRLAGGTGELFF
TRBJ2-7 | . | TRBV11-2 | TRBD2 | TGTGCCAGCAGCTTTAGGGTGGGGGGGGTAGAGCAGTACTTC | CASSFRVGGVEQYF
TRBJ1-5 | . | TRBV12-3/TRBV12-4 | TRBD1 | TGTGCCAGCAGTTCCCGACAGGGGCCCCATCAGCCCCAGCATTTT | CASSSRQGPHQPQHF
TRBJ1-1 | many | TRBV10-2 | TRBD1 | TGCGCCAGCAGCCCCCCGACAGGGCCGAACACTGAAGCTTTCTTT | CASSPPTGPNTEAFF
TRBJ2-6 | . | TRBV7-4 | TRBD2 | TGTGCCAGCAGCTTTGAGGGAGGGGACTCTGGGGCCAACGTCCTGACTTTC | CASSFEGGDSGANVLTF
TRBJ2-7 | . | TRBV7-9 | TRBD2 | TGTGCCAGCAGCTTATGGGGGGGGTGGGCAGGCGGTGACGAGCAGTACTTC | CASSLWGGWAGGDEQYF
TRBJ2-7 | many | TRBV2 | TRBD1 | TGTGCCAGCAGTGAACGGACAGGCTCCTACGAGCAGTACTTC | CASSERTGSYEQYF
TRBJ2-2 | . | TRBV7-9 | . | TGTGCCAGCAGCACCGGAGAGTGGGAAGGCACCGGGGAGCTGTTTTTT | CASSTGEWEGTGELFF
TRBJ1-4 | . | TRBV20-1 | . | TGCAGTGCTAGTAGGGAACAGGGTGCTGAAAAACTGTTTTTT | CSASREQGAEKLFF
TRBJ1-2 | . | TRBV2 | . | TGTGCCAGCAGTGACAAGGGAAGCTACACCTTC | CASSDKGSYTF
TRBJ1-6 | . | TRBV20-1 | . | TGCAGTGCTAGCCCGGCGTTTGGTGGTTCACCCCTCCACTTT | CSASPAFGGSPLHF
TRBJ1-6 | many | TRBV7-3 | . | TGTGCCAGCAGCTTGCTAGACCCGGGACAAAATTCACCCCTCCACTTT | CASSLLDPGQNSPLHF
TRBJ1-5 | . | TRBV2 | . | TGTGCCAGCAGTGCTAAACAGGGTCCCAATCAGCCCCAGCATTTT | CASSAKQGPNQPQHF
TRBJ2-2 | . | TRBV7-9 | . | TGTGCCAGCGGCTACTATTCCGGGAACCTGAACACCGGGGAGCTGTTTTTT | CASGYYSGNLNTGELFF
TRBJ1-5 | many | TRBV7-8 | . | TGTGCCAGCAGCTTAGCTGCTGGTGGGCCCCAGCATTTT | CASSLAAGGPQHF